The entry below gives a single T cell receptor (beta chain) sequence along with its context. Trimming pared 1 base from V and 2 bases from J, leaving 9 bases between. The germline CDR1 and CDR2 sequences are MNHNS and SASEGT. This CDR3 contains 16 residues. Authors' analysis steps: Researchers report that nucleated cell counts were estimated from reference gene primer amplification. Only in-frame clones appear in the TCRdb table, and some are missing; sequencing was by immunoSEQ multiplex PCR. Clone size and V and J calls were adopted from that table, with D and trimming inferred from the DNA. The table lists about 92,000 clones, roughly 80% of them singletons. This entry comes from a study of blood T cell repertoires in COVID-19. Whole-study context: The United States, Italy and Spain provided the acute and convalescent COVID-19 samples. T cells, B-cell-depleted T cells, or PBMCs provided the cDNA or gDNA that served as material.

The sequence derives from a man between 50 and 59 years old who had recovered from COVID-19. Sample: peripheral blood. The V gene is TRBV6-1, the J gene TRBJ2-6, with D unresolved. CDR3 in DNA: TGTGCCAGCAGTGAAGGGGCTTCGACTGGGGCCAACGTCCTGACTTTC. This sequence encodes CASSEGASTGANVLTF.